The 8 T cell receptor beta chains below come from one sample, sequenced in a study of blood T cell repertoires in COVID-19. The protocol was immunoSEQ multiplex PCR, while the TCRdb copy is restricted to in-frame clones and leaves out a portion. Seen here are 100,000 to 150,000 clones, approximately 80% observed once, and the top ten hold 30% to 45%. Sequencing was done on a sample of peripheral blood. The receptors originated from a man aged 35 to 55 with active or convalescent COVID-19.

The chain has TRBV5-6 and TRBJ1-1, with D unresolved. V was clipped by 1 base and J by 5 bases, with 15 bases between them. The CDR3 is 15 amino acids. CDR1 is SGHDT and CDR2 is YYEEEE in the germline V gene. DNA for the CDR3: TGTGCCAGCAGCTTGTTATCAGGCCGAGGGACTGAAGCTTTCTTT. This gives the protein CASSLLSGRGTEAFF.

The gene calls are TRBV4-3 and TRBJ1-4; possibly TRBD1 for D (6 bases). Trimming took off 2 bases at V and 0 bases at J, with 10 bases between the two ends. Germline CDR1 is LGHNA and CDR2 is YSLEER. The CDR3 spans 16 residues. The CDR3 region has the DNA TGCGCCAGCAGCCAACGGACAGCTGCAACTAATGAAAAACTGTTTTTT. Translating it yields CASSQRTAATNEKLFF.

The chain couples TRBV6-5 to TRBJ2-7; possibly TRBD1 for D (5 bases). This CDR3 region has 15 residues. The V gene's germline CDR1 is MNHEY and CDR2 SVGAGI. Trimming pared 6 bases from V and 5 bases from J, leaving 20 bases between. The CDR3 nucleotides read TGTGCCAGCAGCTTCGGACAAAAGGGCACCCACGAGCAGTACTTC. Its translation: CASSFGQKGTHEQYF.

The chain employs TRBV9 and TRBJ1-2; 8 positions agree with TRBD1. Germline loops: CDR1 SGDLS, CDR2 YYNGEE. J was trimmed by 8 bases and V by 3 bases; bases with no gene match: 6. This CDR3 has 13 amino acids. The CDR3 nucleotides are TGTGCCAGCAGCGCGGAGACAGGGGTAGGCTACACCTTC. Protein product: CASSAETGVGYTF.

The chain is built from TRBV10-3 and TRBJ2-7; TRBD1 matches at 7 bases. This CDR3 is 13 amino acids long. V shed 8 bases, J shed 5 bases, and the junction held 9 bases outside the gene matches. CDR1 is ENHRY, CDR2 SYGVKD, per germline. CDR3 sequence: CAIAGGQRHEQYF. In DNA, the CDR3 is TGTGCCATCGCTGGGGGACAGCGACACGAGCAGTACTTC.

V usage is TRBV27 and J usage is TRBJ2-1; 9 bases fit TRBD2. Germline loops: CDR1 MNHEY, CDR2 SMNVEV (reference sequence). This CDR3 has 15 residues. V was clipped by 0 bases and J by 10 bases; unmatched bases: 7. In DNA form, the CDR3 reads TGTGCCAGCAGTTTATCAGGCGGGGGGGCGGGCGAGCAGTTCTTC. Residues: CASSLSGGGAGEQFF.

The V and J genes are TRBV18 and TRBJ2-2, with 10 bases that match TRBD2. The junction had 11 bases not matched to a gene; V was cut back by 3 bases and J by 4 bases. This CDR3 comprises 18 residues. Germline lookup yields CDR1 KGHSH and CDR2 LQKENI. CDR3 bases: TGTGCCAGCTCACCGGCTAGCGGGAGTATTCGAGGCACCGGGGAGCTGTTTTTT. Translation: CASSPASGSIRGTGELFF.

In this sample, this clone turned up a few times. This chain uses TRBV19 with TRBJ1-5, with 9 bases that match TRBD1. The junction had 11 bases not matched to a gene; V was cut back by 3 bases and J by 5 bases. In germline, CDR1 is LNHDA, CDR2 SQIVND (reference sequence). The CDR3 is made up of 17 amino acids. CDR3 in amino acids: CASSILAGQGLDQPQHF. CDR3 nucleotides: TGTGCCAGTAGTATCCTGGCGGGACAGGGTCTGGATCAGCCCCAGCATTTT.